This is a list of T cell receptor beta chains from one sample in a study of HIV-infected patients and healthy controls. From the 5' RACE reads, TCRdb called clonotypes with MiXCR, one entry per CDR3 protein. The sample contains roughly 9,800 distinct CDR3 sequences, roughly 10% of which appear only once. The sequencing here drew on blood, taken before antiretroviral therapy. These receptors all stem from an adult with HIV infection. CDR3s include the opening cysteine and the closing phenylalanine or tryptophan.

j_gene,v_gene,CDR3aa
TRBJ2-1,TRBV28,CASRSGGDFYNEQFF
TRBJ1-1,TRBV3-1,CASSQDMQGVIHTEAFF
TRBJ2-3,TRBV28,CASSLDARTGGAYTQYF
TRBJ2-6,TRBV29-1,CSVALTTGANVLTF
TRBJ2-3,TRBV6-5,CASSYSTSGGSTDTQYF
TRBJ2-1,TRBV6-5,CASSYLDTVQGRNEQFF
TRBJ2-7,TRBV28,CASSLSGRGQFYEQYF
TRBJ2-1,TRBV6-5,CASSYSGTSGLYEQFF
TRBJ2-5,TRBV19,CASSIPGGYQETQYF
TRBJ1-4,TRBV4-1,CASSQVPGREKLFF
TRBJ2-2,TRBV27,CASNLDRADGELFF
TRBJ2-5,TRBV5-1,CASSLVKRVNQETQYF
TRBJ1-5,TRBV19,CASSSEGYQPQHF
TRBJ2-1,TRBV3-1,CASSQVSTEQFF
TRBJ2-7,TRBV28,CASSREVGSYEQYF
TRBJ2-5,TRBV29-1,CSVTLFRDVQETQYF
TRBJ2-5,TRBV4-2,CASSQPTTGEETQYF
TRBJ2-7,TRBV20-1,CSAGPTSGASEQYF
TRBJ1-4,TRBV5-1,CASSPGQGSNEKLFF
TRBJ2-3,TRBV6-5,CASSPGGRGDTQYF
TRBJ1-5,TRBV25-1,CASSETRGGGNQPQHF
TRBJ2-5,TRBV5-1,CASSYRGAGGETQYF
TRBJ1-4,TRBV28,CASSGWTGTNEKLFF
TRBJ2-7,TRBV13,CASSSGGAPYEQYF
TRBJ1-1,TRBV6-5,CASRGSWDREQNF
TRBJ2-7,TRBV5-6,CASSLVRFRLADNFYEQYF
TRBJ1-3,TRBV2,CASKLDRYSGNTIYF